This TCR beta chain was recovered during a study of shared clonotypes between healthy human individuals (dated by TCRdb to about 2020). Regarding the study in general: The cohort comprised two women and a few men aged 18 to 49 years. For each donor, CD4 naive and CD4 memory were each run on three plates, CD8 naive on two plates, and CD8 memory on one plate. The study deeply sequenced blood TCR repertoires of five healthy adults to estimate repertoire size and the extent of clonotype sharing between individuals. Libraries were prepared and TCR repertoires were sequenced by different laboratories using diverse techniques, in order to increase sequencing depth and limit assay-specific biases. Each donor's leukapheresis produced roughly between about 0.85 and 10 billion PBMCs. The paper as a whole reports these results and caveats: Only blood was sampled, and tissue TCR repertoires likely differ from those in blood. Naive subsets generally had larger estimated clonotype richness than memory subsets. Rarefaction of sorted-subset datasets indicated incomplete sequencing despite the large sequencing depth. Clonotypes shared by all four sorted-subset donors showed higher generation probabilities than non-shared clonotypes. Because the study included only a small number of donors, the genetic and exposure-history diversity represented was limited. When four donors were compared, the shared fraction of clonotypes was around 5% for naive CD4, 3% to 4% for naive CD8, more than 2% for memory CD4, and under 0.5% for memory CD8. Pairwise subsampling indicated that sequencing depth was expected to affect the degree of clonotype sharing among donors.

The donors were healthy, HIV-negative adults with no recently reported acute infections or vaccinations. Every donor was a Caucasian adult living in Nashville, Tennessee, USA. CD4+ T cells were enriched by magnetic negative selection; naive cells were then positively selected on CD45RA, and the negative fraction formed the memory subset. Blood was obtained by leukapheresis, after which PBMCs were separated by Ficoll-Histopaque density gradient centrifugation and cryopreserved in liquid nitrogen vapor phase. Purity and quantity of every magnetically sorted T cell population were checked by analytical flow cytometry. From each sorted fraction, genomic DNA was isolated and quantified by UV absorbance on a Nanodrop 2000c. Notes on this clone: It has no known antigen specificity. No quality values exist for individual bases; no much larger clone is one base distant.

Using the deep immunoSEQ assay, multiplex PCR amplified TCR CDR3 regions from genomic DNA. Extracted genomic DNA from each cell subset was distributed evenly across all wells of several immunoSEQ 96-well plates, and each plate was treated as a replicate. Each replicate PCR for sorted subsets received around 200 ng genomic DNA, equal to about 30,000 T cell genomes. Purified libraries were quantified with a Qubit 3.0 fluorometer, sized on a Bioanalyzer 2100, and re-quantified with the KAPA Library Quantification kit. Each immunoSEQ 96-well plate was sequenced on its own single-read 150-cycle Illumina NextSeq 550 flow cell. Per the original workflow: Because the immunoSEQ output held only junctional sequences and lacked quality scores, the filtering could not match the filtering applied to full-length reads. To assign V/J genes and CDR3, sequences were annotated against IMGT germline references using PyIR, a Python wrapper for IgBLAST v1.9. Reads were filtered out if the reads had weak V/J assignments (E-value above 1e-6), no CDR3, stop codons, out-of-frame junctions, or ambiguous translated residues. A V3J clonotype was defined by an identical inferred V gene, J gene, and CDR3 amino acid sequence. Percentage overlap between repertoires was calculated by dividing the number of shared unique clonotypes by the size of the smaller repertoire. RTK rarefaction, the Chao1 estimator, and Recon v2.1 estimates of unobserved clonotypes were used to assess repertoire richness. For all TCRbeta clonotypes obtained by the gDNA method from a handful of donors, generation probabilities were computed with OLGA. The source is immuneACCESS, and TCRdb retained only in-frame sequences with V and J called. Part of the clones is not carried over; for the studies checked, unresolved V genes explain less than half of this, and the remainder is unexplained. V and J calls and clone size are as listed in that table; D and trimming were resolved from the DNA. In all, the sample holds roughly 2.6 million clones, and over 85% of those were seen once. Together, the top ten hold roughly 0.13% of the sample.

The CDR3, cysteine through phenylalanine, is 13 amino acids long. Here the CDR3 DNA is all that survives: 39 bases in frame from base 1. V loses 6 bases of germline sequence and J loses 2 bases, and the interval between the two ends is 11 bases. Based on the germline V gene, the CDR1 and CDR2 sequences are SGHRS and YFSETQ. Sequencing was carried out using naive CD4+ T cells sorted from blood. Taken with the paper, the label for cell subset or site translates to: CD45RA+ positively selected. The rearranged chain carries TRBV5-1 and TRBJ2-5; a confident D gene designation cannot be given. The sequence derives from a man in his late teens or twenties in good health. The nucleotide sequence reads as follows: TGCGCCAGCACCGACTCGATGCAAGAGACCCAGTACTTC. Translated, it reads CASTDSMQETQYF.